This TCR beta chain was captured by sequencing in a study of blood T cell repertoires in COVID-19. Across the study: Sites across the United States, Italy and Spain contributed samples from acute and convalescent COVID-19.

Germline loops: CDR1 LGHDT, CDR2 YNNKEL (reference sequence). This CDR3 contains 13 residues. Trimming left V 3 bases short and J 7 bases short, with 10 bases between. Original data processing: Reference gene primer amplification gave estimated nucleated cell counts. The protocol was immunoSEQ multiplex PCR, while the TCRdb copy is restricted to in-frame clones and leaves out a portion. Clone size and V and J calls were adopted from that table, with D and trimming inferred from the DNA. The sample holds 45,000 to 50,000 clones, more than 75% seen once. The sequenced material came from peripheral blood. The genes are TRBV3-1 (or the pseudogene TRBV3-2) and TRBJ2-1; D ambiguous. The TCR was taken from a man between 50 and 59 years old with active COVID-19. CDR3 in DNA: TGTGCCAGCAGCCAGATGTCAGGAAATGAGCAGTTCTTC. Translation: CASSQMSGNEQFF.